Here is one T cell receptor beta chain with its context. The data derive from a study of blood T cell repertoires in COVID-19. About the study: Whether acute or convalescent, the COVID-19 samples came from the United States, Italy and Spain. In each case, the material was cDNA or gDNA derived from T cells, B-cell-depleted T cells, or PBMCs.

CDR1 and CDR2 (germline): MNHEY, SVGAGI. This CDR3 spans 15 amino acids. V shed 6 bases and J 3 bases; nucleotides not matched to a gene: 8. In the original workflow: By means of reference gene primer amplification, nucleated cell counts were estimated. Clones were read by immunoSEQ multiplex PCR, and TCRdb kept only the in-frame ones, dropping some. V, J and clone size derive from that table, while D and trimming were established from the DNA sequence. The repertoire consists of fewer than 350,000 clones, with roughly 86% occurring once and the leading ten covering approximately 2.2%. Sequenced material: peripheral blood. The source of this sequence is a woman in her twenties or thirties who had recovered from COVID-19. The gene calls are TRBV6-5 and TRBJ2-7; TRBD1 matches at 10 bases. The CDR3: CASRRAGTGVYEQYF. The CDR3 DNA sequence: TGTGCCAGCAGGCGCGCCGGGACAGGGGTCTACGAGCAGTACTTC.